Given below is one T cell receptor beta chain in context. The antigen remains unidentified. This record belongs to a study of OX40 agonist ivuxolimab in advanced cancers. Study-wide points: Among some nonresponders, normalized T-cell clonal expansion was also low.

Trimming removed 0 bases from V and 3 bases from J, with 11 bases in between. Germline assignment: CDR1 MNHEY and CDR2 SVGAGI. The CDR3 has 15 amino acids. Some clones are missing from TCRdb's copy, which holds only in-frame ones; the method was immunoSEQ multiplex PCR. The sample includes about 55,000 clones, around 88% of them seen just once. The chain combines TRBV6-5 with TRBJ1-2; D ambiguous. The clonotype comes from an adult with an advanced solid tumor such as melanoma, head and neck, liver or kidney cancer. Sequencing was performed on CD4+ or CD8+ T cells sorted from blood, taken in a trial of the OX40 agonist ivuxolimab. CDR3 coding DNA: TGTGCCAGCAGTTACTCGATGGTTTGGGACTATGGCTACACCTTC. As protein: CASSYSMVWDYGYTF.